This record concerns one T cell receptor (beta chain) sequence. One junction end does not reproduce the germline sequence, and a read error may be involved. The entry originates in a study of blood T cell repertoires in COVID-19. Across the whole study: COVID-19 samples from acute and convalescent phases originated in the United States, Italy and Spain. Nucleic acid was either cDNA or gDNA, and it came from T cells, B-cell-depleted T cells, or PBMCs.

In the original processing: Amplifying reference gene primers gave estimates of nucleated cell counts. Assay: immunoSEQ multiplex PCR; the TCRdb copy retains only in-frame clones and omits some. The V and J calls and clone size are taken from that table; D and trimming were inferred from the DNA. The sample comprises approximately 100,000 clones, roughly 82% of which are singletons, and roughly 7.9% rests with the top ten. The CDR3 sequence is 16 residues long. Germline CDR1 is MNHEY and CDR2 is SMNVEV (reference sequence). Sequenced input: peripheral blood. The chain couples TRBV27 to TRBJ2-1; tentatively, D is TRBD2 (6 bases). The source is a woman at least 80 years old with active or convalescent COVID-19. CDR3 in DNA: TGTGCCAGCAGTTTTTATCCGGAGGGCCTTTACAGTGAGCAGTTCTTC. Translated: CASSFYPEGLYSEQFF.